The TCR beta chain described here comes from a study of blood T cell repertoires in COVID-19. For the study at large: Spain, Italy and the United States supplied samples that represented acute and convalescent COVID-19. Nucleic acid was either cDNA or gDNA, and it came from T cells, B-cell-depleted T cells, or PBMCs.

In the authors' workflow: By means of reference gene primer amplification, nucleated cell counts were estimated. Repertoires were generated with immunoSEQ multiplex PCR, while TCRdb's copy carries only in-frame clones and drops some. Clonal size and the V and J genes are those of that table, whereas D and trimming came from the DNA. The table records 130,000 or so clones, 86% of them present only once. V was pared by 2 bases and J by 5 bases, with 21 bases between. The CDR3 has 18 amino acids. Germline lookup yields CDR1 MGHDK and CDR2 SYGVNS. The clonotype originates from a woman aged 55-70 years with acute or convalescent COVID-19. Sequences were obtained from peripheral blood. The V gene is TRBV25-1, the J gene TRBJ2-2; maybe TRBD2 (6 bases). In DNA form, the CDR3 reads TGTGCCAGCAGTGAACCGAGGACTAAACTCCCCGAGACCGGGGAGCTGTTTTTT. Translating gives CASSEPRTKLPETGELFF. The full variable domain, rest sourced from reference TRBV25-1 and TRBJ2-2, is EADIYQTPRYLVIGTGKKITLECSQTMGHDKMYWYQQDPGMELHLIHYSYGVNSTEKGDLSSESTVSRIRTEHFPLTLESARPSHTSQYLCASSEPRTKLPETGELFFGEGSRLTVL.